This T cell receptor (beta chain) appears in the sequencing data of a study of regulatory T cells in long-lasting Graves disease (dated by TCRdb to 2020 to 2022). For the wider study: To count as having persistent Graves' disease, a patient had to have received antithyroid drug treatment for over 5 years with TSH receptor autoantibodies remaining persistently positive. Peripheral blood TCR sequencing and RNA sequencing compared persistent Graves' disease patients with newly diagnosed Graves' disease patients. The study was registered as a clinical trial and conducted in China. A total of some 33 samples were covered by TCR sequencing, comprising approximately 13 persistent and 20 or so newly diagnosed Graves' disease patients. In the clinical cohort, patients with persistent Graves' disease had used antithyroid drugs for an average of about 9.4 years.

Spanning cysteine to phenylalanine, the CDR3 consists of 12 amino acids. Only CDR3 DNA remains: 36 bases, in frame from the first base. At the junction V is shortened by 3 bases and J by 2 bases, with 8 bases in between. Via the germline V gene, CDR1 is SQVTM and CDR2 ANQGSEA. Library preparation used multiplex PCR. The instrument was an Illumina HiSeq 4000. iRepertoire HTBI primers and Arm-PCR amplification of CDR3 regions were used to construct TCR beta libraries. Gel purification was performed on PCR products prior to sequencing. Processing in the source paper ran as follows. Gene usage analysis of CDR3 amino acid clonotypes used the approximately 62 TRBV and about 14 TRBJ segments found across samples. Filtered high-quality paired reads were merged into contigs using COPE and FqMerger. BLAST was used to align contigs to IMGT TRBV, TRBD and TRBJ reference genes, with CDR3 defined following IMGT. Any clonotype with a frequency above 0.1% was classified as a highly expanded clone. Shannon entropy served as the measure of repertoire diversity, while the Gini coefficient captured V-J evenness. A clonotype was considered public if more than one individual shared it. Starting from the raw public reads, TCRdb applied fastp trimming at Q25, assembled clones with MiXCR and retained in-frame beta chains. Every CDR3 protein is listed once, alongside the most common genes and DNA of its rows. It is TCRdb's table, rather than the study itself, that gives the V and J calls and clone size. Across this sample there are about 470,000 distinct CDR3 sequences, with 20% to 25% seen only once. The ten most abundant clones make up roughly 7.7% of the sample.

The investigation overall reported the following: The small sample size was acknowledged by the authors as a limitation that may reduce accuracy. Lower TCR Shannon entropy and fewer highly expanded clones were observed in persistent Graves' disease patients than in newly diagnosed patients, which suggested clonal expansion. TRBV28, TRBJ1-2 and TRBJ2-5 were preferentially used in persistent disease, while TRBV20-1 and TRBJ2-1 were favored in newly diagnosed disease. Patients with persistent disease shared more public clonotypes (around 2,500) than newly diagnosed patients did (more than 900). Peripheral blood alone was examined, since thyroid tissue, which constituted the primary lesion, could not be accessed. Sequencing and analysis were restricted to the TCR beta chain.

This clonotype was counted many times. Its antigen target is currently unknown. Base qualities are not provided; no much larger clone lies one nucleotide away. The time point label here, explained by the study, means: persistent/refractory GD, antithyroid drugs over 5 years with positive TRAb. RNA was extracted from PBMCs in TRIzol for both TCR sequencing and RNA sequencing. The diagnosis of Graves' disease was made according to American Thyroid Association guidelines. Patients were recruited from an endocrinology department in Xi'an, China. Each patient gave 7 to 9.5 milliliters of peripheral blood, collected in an EDTA anticoagulant tube. Ficoll Paque Plus density gradient separation was used to isolate PBMCs, and no further T cell sorting was performed. An Agilent 2100 Bioanalyzer and agarose gel were used to check RNA quality, while a NanoDrop 2000 measured RNA concentration.

The TCR comes from a female donor with Graves disease. Sequenced material: peripheral blood mononuclear cells (PBMCs), taken when the disease was refractory, from a patient treated with antithyroid drugs. The chain uses TRBV29-1 and TRBJ2-7, with the D gene too uncertain to name. In nucleotide form, the sequence is TGCAGCGTTGAGTTGCCGCCCTACGAGCAGTACTTC. Translated, it gives CSVELPPYEQYF.